A selection of T cell receptor beta chains follows, all from one sample in a study of PD-L1 blockade in urothelial cancer. Repertoires were generated with immunoSEQ multiplex PCR, while TCRdb's copy carries only in-frame clones and drops some. The table records about 43,000 clones, roughly 88% of them present only once. Sequences were derived from PBMCs, sampled around atezolizumab (anti-PD-L1) treatment. Every receptor here comes from a man aged 80 or over with urothelial cancer. CDR3s include the opening cysteine and the closing phenylalanine or tryptophan. Each record gives: clone size, D gene, V gene, J gene, CDR3 protein, CDR3 DNA. A D gene is named only where the DNA matches it firmly. Size values are once, few and many counts, or a class for expanded clones, and some rows have none.

size: -; D: TRBD1; V: TRBV4-1; J: TRBJ1-1; CDR3: CASSLLSGQGNTEAFF; DNA: TGCGCCAGCAGCCTTTTGTCTGGACAGGGAAACACTGAAGCTTTCTTT
size: -; D: TRBD2; V: TRBV5-1; J: TRBJ2-1; CDR3: CASSSGPSGSGNEQFF; DNA: TGCGCCAGCAGCTCAGGCCCTAGCGGGAGTGGGAATGAGCAGTTCTTC
size: few; D: TRBD1; V: TRBV30; J: TRBJ1-1; CDR3: CAWDRAGKAEAFF; DNA: TGTGCCTGGGACAGGGCCGGGAAGGCTGAAGCTTTCTTT
size: -; D: TRBD1; V: TRBV6-5; J: TRBJ2-3; CDR3: CASSRAGTGSDTQYF; DNA: TGTGCCAGCAGCCGAGCGGGGACAGGGTCAGATACGCAGTATTTT
size: -; D: -; V: TRBV5-6; J: TRBJ2-3; CDR3: CASSGPGSSTDTQYF; DNA: TGTGCCAGCAGCGGTCCGGGGTCTAGCACAGATACGCAGTATTTT
size: -; D: TRBD2; V: TRBV10-2; J: TRBJ2-3; CDR3: CASRAGVIDTQYF; DNA: TGCGCCAGCAGGGCGGGAGTGATAGATACGCAGTATTTT
size: -; D: TRBD2; V: TRBV5-1; J: TRBJ2-3; CDR3: CASSPSQRGATDTQYF; DNA: TGCGCCAGCAGCCCCAGCCAGCGGGGGGCCACAGATACGCAGTATTTT
size: -; D: TRBD1; V: TRBV19; J: TRBJ2-2; CDR3: CASSITRGKTGELFF; DNA: TGTGCCAGTAGTATCACCAGGGGGAAGACCGGGGAGCTGTTTTTT
size: -; D: TRBD2; V: TRBV4-1; J: TRBJ2-1; CDR3: CASSQASGSSYNEQFF; DNA: TGCGCCAGCAGCCAGGCTAGCGGGAGTTCCTACAATGAGCAGTTCTTC
size: once; D: -; V: TRBV2; J: TRBJ2-7; CDR3: CASIRQSFYEQYF; DNA: TGTGCCAGCATTCGACAGTCATTCTACGAGCAGTACTTC
size: -; D: -; V: TRBV28; J: TRBJ2-2; CDR3: CASRPRTGELFF; DNA: TGTGCCAGCAGACCGCGTACCGGGGAGCTGTTTTTT
size: -; D: TRBD2; V: TRBV7-9; J: TRBJ2-3; CDR3: CASSLVSGNTDTQYF; DNA: TGTGCCAGCAGCTTAGTTAGCGGGAACACAGATACGCAGTATTTT
size: once; D: -; V: TRBV5-1; J: TRBJ1-6; CDR3: CASSLGQKGSPLHF; DNA: TGCGCCAGCAGCTTGGGACAGAAGGGTTCACCCCTCCACTTT
size: -; D: TRBD1; V: TRBV29-1; J: TRBJ1-4; CDR3: CSATGGETNEKLFF; DNA: TGCAGCGCCACAGGGGGAGAAACTAATGAAAAACTGTTTTTT
size: -; D: TRBD2; V: TRBV29-1; J: TRBJ2-1; CDR3: CSASAGLAGNYNEQFF; DNA: TGCAGCGCCTCAGCGGGACTAGCGGGAAACTACAATGAGCAGTTCTTC
size: -; D: TRBD2; V: TRBV5-1; J: TRBJ2-7; CDR3: CASRITSGRESEQYF; DNA: TGCGCCAGCAGGATAACTAGCGGGAGGGAATCCGAGCAGTACTTC
size: -; D: TRBD2; V: TRBV7-9; J: TRBJ2-2; CDR3: CASSTGLADTGELFF; DNA: TGTGCCAGCAGCACGGGACTAGCAGACACCGGGGAGCTGTTTTTT
size: -; D: TRBD2; V: TRBV10-3; J: TRBJ2-3; CDR3: CAISDLAGTDTQYF; DNA: TGTGCCATCAGTGATCTAGCGGGCACAGATACGCAGTATTTT
size: -; D: -; V: TRBV6-5; J: TRBJ1-1; CDR3: CASSRRGGRTEAFF; DNA: TGTGCCAGCAGCCGGAGGGGCGGTAGGACTGAAGCTTTCTTT
size: -; D: TRBD1; V: TRBV5-5; J: TRBJ2-7; CDR3: CASSLHPQGVEEQYF; DNA: TGTGCCAGCAGCTTGCACCCCCAGGGGGTTGAAGAGCAGTACTTC
size: few; D: -; V: TRBV7-2; J: TRBJ2-7; CDR3: CASSSYSLEQYF; DNA: TGTGCCAGCAGCTCCTACTCCCTCGAGCAGTACTTC
size: -; D: TRBD1; V: TRBV4-1; J: TRBJ2-7; CDR3: CASSQAQGYEQYF; DNA: TGCGCCAGCAGCCAAGCACAGGGGTACGAGCAGTACTTC
size: -; D: -; V: TRBV18; J: TRBJ2-3; CDR3: CASSPRSGASTDTQYF; DNA: TGTGCCAGCTCACCACGTAGCGGAGCGAGCACAGATACGCAGTATTTT
size: -; D: -; V: TRBV7-8; J: TRBJ1-1; CDR3: CASSREASEAFF; DNA: TGTGCCAGCAGCCGAGAGGCGTCTGAAGCTTTCTTT
size: -; D: -; V: TRBV19; J: TRBJ1-3; CDR3: CASSIIPLNTIYF; DNA: TGTGCCAGTAGTATCATACCACTAAACACCATATATTTT
size: -; D: -; V: TRBV11-2; J: TRBJ2-1; CDR3: CASSSLASAYNEQFF; DNA: TGTGCCAGCAGTTCACTGGCTAGCGCCTACAATGAGCAGTTCTTC
size: -; D: -; V: TRBV5-4; J: TRBJ2-5; CDR3: CASSLSGNQETQYF; DNA: TGTGCCAGCAGCTTATCGGGTAACCAAGAGACCCAGTACTTC
size: -; D: TRBD2; V: TRBV28; J: TRBJ2-3; CDR3: CASSLSRLASDTQYF; DNA: TGTGCCAGCAGTTTATCGCGACTAGCGTCAGATACGCAGTATTTT
size: -; D: -; V: TRBV2; J: TRBJ1-5; CDR3: CASSPRTVNQPQHF; DNA: TGTGCCAGCAGCCCCAGGACAGTAAATCAGCCCCAGCATTTT